This record covers a single T cell receptor (beta chain). Produced via immunoSEQ multiplex PCR; TCRdb's table is partial and in-frame only. The sample has a few million clones, approximately 93% seen once; the top ten hold 0.39%. The CDR3 is made up of 16 amino acids. V lost 6 bases to trimming and J lost 0 bases; unmatched junction nucleotides: 10. Per the germline V gene, CDR1 is MDHEN and CDR2 is SYDVKM. These data belong to a study of shared clonotypes between healthy human individuals. The healthy adult donors were HIV-negative and reported no recent acute infections or vaccinations. This receptor was obtained from a young man in good health. Some clones in this sample may be carry-over from other donors' samples. The chain links TRBV28 to TRBJ2-7; 8 bases line up with TRBD1. Sequenced: naive CD4+ T cells from PBMCs. Subset in this sample: CD45RA+ positively selected. CDR3 DNA sequence: TGTGCCAGCAGCCAAGCTCAGACAGGGGTCTCCTACGAGCAGTACTTC. Translation: CASSQAQTGVSYEQYF.